This T cell receptor (beta chain) is drawn from a study of T cells after yellow fever vaccination. Across the whole study: The SMART-Seq v4 Ultra Low Input method served to prepare the low-cell-number fractions.

The CDR3 runs 15 residues. Per the germline V gene, CDR1 is LNHNV and CDR2 is YYDKDF (reference sequence). Trimming pared 3 bases from V and 0 bases from J, leaving 10 bases between. Findings and caveats of the study: Reappearance after the booster was observed for most primary-vaccination clones (around 96% CD4, over 70% CD8).

The study made its TCR cDNA through 5'RACE template switching. That step introduced a universal primer site along with UMIs. TCRdb re-called the 5' RACE reads with MiXCR, one entry per CDR3 protein. The sample holds 85,000 to 100,000 distinct CDR3 sequences, roughly 5.2% seen once. As concerns this clonotype: Its antigen is undetermined.

Here the sequenced sample was CD8+ T cells sorted from PBMCs, taken 10 days after the yellow fever booster vaccination. The TCR originated in a man aged 18 to 35 who received the YFV17D yellow fever vaccine. V gene TRBV15 combines with J gene TRBJ2-3, with D perhaps TRBD2 (5 bases). The CDR3 DNA reads as TGTGCCACCAGCAGTGGGGAGCGCAGCACAGATACGCAGTATTTT. This translates into CATSSGERSTDTQYF.